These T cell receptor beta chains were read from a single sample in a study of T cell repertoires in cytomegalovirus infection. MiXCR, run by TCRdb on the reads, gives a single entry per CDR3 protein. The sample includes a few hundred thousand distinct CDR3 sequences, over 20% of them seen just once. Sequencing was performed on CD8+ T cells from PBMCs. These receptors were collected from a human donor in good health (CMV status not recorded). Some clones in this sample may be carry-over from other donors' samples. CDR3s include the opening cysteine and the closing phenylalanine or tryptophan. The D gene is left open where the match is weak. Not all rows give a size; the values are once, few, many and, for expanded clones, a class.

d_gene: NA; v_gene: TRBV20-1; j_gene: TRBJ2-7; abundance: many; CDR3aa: CSARDFRTRVAYEQYF; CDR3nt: TGCAGTGCTAGAGATTTCAGAACCCGCGTTGCCTACGAGCAGTACTTC
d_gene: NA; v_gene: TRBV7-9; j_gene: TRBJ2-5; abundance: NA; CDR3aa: CASSSDLQVEGETQYF; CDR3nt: TGTGCCAGCAGCTCAGACCTACAGGTTGAAGGGGAGACCCAGTACTTC
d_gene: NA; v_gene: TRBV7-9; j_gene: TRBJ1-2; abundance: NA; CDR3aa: CASSASGQTNLYYGYTF; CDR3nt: TGTGCCAGCAGCGCTTCGGGACAAACTAACCTTTACTATGGCTACACCTTC
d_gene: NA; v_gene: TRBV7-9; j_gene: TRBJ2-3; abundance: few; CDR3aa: CASRDPATDTQYF; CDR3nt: TGTGCCAGCCGGGACCCCGCCACAGATACGCAGTATTTT
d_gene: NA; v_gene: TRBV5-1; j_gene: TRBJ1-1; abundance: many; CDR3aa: CASRYHFTTEAFF; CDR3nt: TGCGCCAGCAGGTACCATTTTACCACTGAAGCTTTCTTT
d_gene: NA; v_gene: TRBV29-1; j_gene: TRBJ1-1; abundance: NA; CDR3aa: CSATELMNTEAFF; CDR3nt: TGCAGCGCGACAGAACTCATGAACACTGAAGCTTTCTTT
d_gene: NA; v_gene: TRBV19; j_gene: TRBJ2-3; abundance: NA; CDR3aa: CASSIVEPDTQYF; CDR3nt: TGTGCCAGTAGTATAGTAGAGCCAGATACGCAGTATTTT
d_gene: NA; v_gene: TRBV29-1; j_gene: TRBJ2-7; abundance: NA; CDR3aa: CSVVVQGRYEQYF; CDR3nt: TGCAGCGTTGTCGTACAGGGTCGTTACGAGCAGTACTTC
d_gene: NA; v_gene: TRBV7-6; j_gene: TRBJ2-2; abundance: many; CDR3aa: CASAPPLAGATGELFF; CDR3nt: TGTGCCAGCGCACCCCCACTGGCAGGGGCCACCGGGGAGCTGTTTTTT
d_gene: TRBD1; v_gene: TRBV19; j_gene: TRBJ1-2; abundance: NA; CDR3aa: CASSWGQANYGYTF; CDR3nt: TGTGCCAGTAGCTGGGGACAGGCTAACTATGGCTACACCTTC
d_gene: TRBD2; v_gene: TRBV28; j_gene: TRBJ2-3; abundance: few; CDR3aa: CASSGGETDTQYF; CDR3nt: TGTGCCAGTAGCGGGGGGGAGACAGATACGCAGTATTTT
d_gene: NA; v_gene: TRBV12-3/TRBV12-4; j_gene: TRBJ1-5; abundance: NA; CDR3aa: CASSSVLGNQPQHF; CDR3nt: TGTGCCAGCAGTTCCGTTTTAGGGAATCAGCCCCAGCATTTT
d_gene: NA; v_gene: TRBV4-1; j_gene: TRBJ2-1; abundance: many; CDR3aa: CASSQDRGYNEQFF; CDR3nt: TGCGCCAGCAGCCAAGATCGTGGGTACAATGAGCAGTTCTTC
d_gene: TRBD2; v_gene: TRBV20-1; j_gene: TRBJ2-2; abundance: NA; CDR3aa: CSARKTSGGDTGELFF; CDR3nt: TGCAGTGCTAGAAAAACTAGCGGGGGGGACACCGGGGAGCTGTTTTTT
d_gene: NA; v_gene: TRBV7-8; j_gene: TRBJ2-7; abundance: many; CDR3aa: CASSLAAWQISYEQYF; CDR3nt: TGTGCCAGCAGCTTAGCGGCGTGGCAGATTTCCTACGAGCAGTACTTC
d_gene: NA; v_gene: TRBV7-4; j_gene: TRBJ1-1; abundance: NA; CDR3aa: CASSFGWDLIEAFF; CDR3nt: TGTGCCAGCAGCTTTGGTTGGGACCTCATCGAAGCTTTCTTT
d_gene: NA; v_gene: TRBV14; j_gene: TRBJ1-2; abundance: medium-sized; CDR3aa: CASSPGRRYGYTF; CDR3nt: TGTGCCAGCAGCCCCGGTCGGCGCTATGGCTACACCTTC
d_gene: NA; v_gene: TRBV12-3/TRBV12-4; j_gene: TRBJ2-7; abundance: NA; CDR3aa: CASSKSWDSYSYEQYF; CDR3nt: TGTGCCAGCAGTAAATCCTGGGACTCTTACTCCTACGAGCAGTACTTC
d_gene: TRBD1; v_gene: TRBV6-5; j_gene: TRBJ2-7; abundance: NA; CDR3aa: CASRRPQDRDYEQYF; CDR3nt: TGTGCCAGCAGACGCCCCCAGGACAGGGACTACGAGCAGTACTTC
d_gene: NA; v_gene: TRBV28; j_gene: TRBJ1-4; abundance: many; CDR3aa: CASSLAGTEKLFF; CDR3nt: TGTGCCAGCAGTTTAGCCGGGACCGAAAAACTGTTTTTT
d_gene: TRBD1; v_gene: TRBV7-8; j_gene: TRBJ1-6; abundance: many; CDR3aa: CASSLGGTGTPGYF; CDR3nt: TGTGCCAGCAGCTTAGGCGGGACAGGGACGCCCGGCTACTTT
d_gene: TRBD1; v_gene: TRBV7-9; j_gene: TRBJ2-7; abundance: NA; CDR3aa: CASSSWDSSYEQYF; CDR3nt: TGTGCCAGCAGCTCGTGGGACAGCTCCTACGAGCAGTACTTC
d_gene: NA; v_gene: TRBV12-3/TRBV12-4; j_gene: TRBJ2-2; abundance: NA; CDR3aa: CASSSRRANTGELFF; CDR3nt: TGTGCCAGCAGTAGTCGACGGGCGAACACCGGGGAGCTGTTTTTT
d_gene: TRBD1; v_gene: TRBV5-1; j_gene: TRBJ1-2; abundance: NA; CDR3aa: CASSLPDRVHGYTF; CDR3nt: TGCGCCAGCAGCTTGCCCGACAGGGTGCATGGCTACACCTTC
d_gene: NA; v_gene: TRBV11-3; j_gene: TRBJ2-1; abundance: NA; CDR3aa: CASSSETASYINEQFF; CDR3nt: TGTGCCAGCAGCTCCGAGACAGCGTCCTACATCAATGAGCAGTTCTTC
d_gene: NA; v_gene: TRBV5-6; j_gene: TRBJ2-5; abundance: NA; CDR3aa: CASSLDYNRGETQYF; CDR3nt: TGTGCCAGCAGCTTGGACTACAACCGAGGGGAGACCCAGTACTTC
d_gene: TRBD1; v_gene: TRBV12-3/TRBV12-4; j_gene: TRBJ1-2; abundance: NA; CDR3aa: CASSLSWTGQGYTF; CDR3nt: TGTGCCAGCAGTTTATCTTGGACAGGGCAAGGCTACACCTTC
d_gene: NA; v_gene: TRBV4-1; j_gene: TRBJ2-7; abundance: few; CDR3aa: CASSYGTSYEQYF; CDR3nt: TGCGCCAGCAGCTACGGGACTTCCTACGAGCAGTACTTC
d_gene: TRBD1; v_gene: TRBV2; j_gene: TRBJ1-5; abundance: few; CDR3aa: CASLDRASNQPQHF; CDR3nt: TGTGCCAGCCTGGACAGGGCTAGCAATCAGCCCCAGCATTTT
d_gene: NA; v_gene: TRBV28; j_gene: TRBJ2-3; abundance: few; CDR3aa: CASSQLLLAGSTDTQYF; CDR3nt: TGTGCCAGCAGTCAACTCCTGTTGGCGGGTAGCACAGATACGCAGTATTTT
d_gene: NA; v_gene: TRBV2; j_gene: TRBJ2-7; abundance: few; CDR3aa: CARGSGQSYEQYF; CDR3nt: TGTGCCAGAGGCTCGGGACAATCCTACGAGCAGTACTTC
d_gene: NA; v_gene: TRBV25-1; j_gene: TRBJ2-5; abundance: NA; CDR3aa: CATLGDLGTQYF; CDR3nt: TGTGCCACCCTCGGGGACCTCGGCACCCAGTACTTC
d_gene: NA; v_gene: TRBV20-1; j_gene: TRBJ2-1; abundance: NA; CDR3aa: CSARDREYSSLSYNEQFF; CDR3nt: TGCAGTGCTAGAGATCGGGAGTACAGTTCGCTCTCCTACAATGAGCAGTTCTTC
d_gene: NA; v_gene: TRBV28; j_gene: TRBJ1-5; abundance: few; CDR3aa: CASRPDGGNQPQHF; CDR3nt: TGTGCCAGCAGGCCGGACGGGGGGAATCAGCCCCAGCATTTT
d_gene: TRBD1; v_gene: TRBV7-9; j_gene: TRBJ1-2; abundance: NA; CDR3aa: CASSEQGVYGYTF; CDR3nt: TGTGCCAGCAGCGAACAGGGGGTGTATGGCTACACCTTC
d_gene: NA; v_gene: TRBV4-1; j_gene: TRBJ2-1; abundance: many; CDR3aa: CASSQDWNNNEQFF; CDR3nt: TGCGCCAGCAGCCAAGATTGGAATAACAATGAGCAGTTCTTC
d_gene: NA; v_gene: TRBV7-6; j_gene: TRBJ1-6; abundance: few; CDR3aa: CASSLAAGYNSPLHF; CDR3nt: TGTGCCAGCAGCCTCGCTGCGGGTTATAATTCACCCCTCCACTTT
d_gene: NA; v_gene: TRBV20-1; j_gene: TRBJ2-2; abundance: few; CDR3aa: CSARSLDSGELFF; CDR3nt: TGCAGTGCTAGATCCTTAGATAGCGGGGAGCTGTTTTTT
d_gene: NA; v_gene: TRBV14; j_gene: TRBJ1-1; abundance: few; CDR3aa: CASSQEYPGDTEAFF; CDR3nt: TGTGCCAGCAGCCAAGAGTACCCGGGGGACACTGAAGCTTTCTTT
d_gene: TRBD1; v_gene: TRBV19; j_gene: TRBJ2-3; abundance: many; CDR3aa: CASSTRQGSRDTQYF; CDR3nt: TGTGCCAGTAGTACCCGACAGGGGAGTAGAGATACGCAGTATTTT
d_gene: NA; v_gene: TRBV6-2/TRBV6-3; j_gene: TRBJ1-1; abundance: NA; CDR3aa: CASSAGAEAFF; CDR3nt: TGTGCCAGCAGCGCTGGCGCTGAAGCTTTCTTT
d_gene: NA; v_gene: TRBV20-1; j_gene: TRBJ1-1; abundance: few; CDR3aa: CSAKDGGAMNTEAFF; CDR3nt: TGCAGTGCTAAGGACGGGGGGGCCATGAACACTGAAGCTTTCTTT
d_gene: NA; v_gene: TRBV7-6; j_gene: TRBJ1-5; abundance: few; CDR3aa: CASSPPRILWQPQHF; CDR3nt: TGTGCCAGCAGCCCCCCCCGTATACTTTGGCAGCCCCAGCATTTT
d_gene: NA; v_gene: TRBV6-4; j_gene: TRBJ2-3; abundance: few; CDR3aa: CASSDGTGTDTQYF; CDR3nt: TGTGCCAGCAGTGACGGCACAGGCACAGATACGCAGTATTTT
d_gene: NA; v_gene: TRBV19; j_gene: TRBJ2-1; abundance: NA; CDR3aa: CASSIVHTYNEQFF; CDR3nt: TGTGCCAGTAGTATTGTACACACCTACAATGAGCAGTTCTTC
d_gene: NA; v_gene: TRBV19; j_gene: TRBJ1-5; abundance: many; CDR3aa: CASSIDGHSNQPQHF; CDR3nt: TGTGCCAGTAGTATAGACGGGCATAGCAATCAGCCCCAGCATTTT
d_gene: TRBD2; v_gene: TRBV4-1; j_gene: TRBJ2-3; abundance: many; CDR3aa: CASSQDWGGSSSQYF; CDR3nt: TGCGCCAGCAGCCAAGATTGGGGGGGATCTTCCTCGCAGTATTTT
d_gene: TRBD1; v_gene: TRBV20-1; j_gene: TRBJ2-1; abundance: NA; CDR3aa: CSAPWDRGGFGEQFF; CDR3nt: TGCAGTGCTCCTTGGGACAGGGGGGGCTTCGGTGAGCAGTTCTTC
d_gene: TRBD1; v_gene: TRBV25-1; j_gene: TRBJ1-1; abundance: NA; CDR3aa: CASRGNRGRIFF; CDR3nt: TGTGCCAGCAGGGGAAACAGGGGAAGGATATTCTTT
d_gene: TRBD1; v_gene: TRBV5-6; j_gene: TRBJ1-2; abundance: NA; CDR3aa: CASSRGDSSPGDGYTF; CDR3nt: TGTGCCAGCAGCCGGGGGGACAGCTCACCGGGCGATGGCTACACCTTC
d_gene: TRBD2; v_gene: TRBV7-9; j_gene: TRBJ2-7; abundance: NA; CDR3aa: CASSGTSGGNEKSYEQYF; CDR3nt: TGTGCCAGCAGCGGGACTAGCGGGGGAAACGAAAAGTCCTACGAGCAGTACTTC
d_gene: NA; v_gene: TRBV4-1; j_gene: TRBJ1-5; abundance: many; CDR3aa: CASSQNTFNQPQHF; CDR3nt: TGCGCCAGCAGCCAGAACACCTTCAATCAGCCCCAGCATTTT
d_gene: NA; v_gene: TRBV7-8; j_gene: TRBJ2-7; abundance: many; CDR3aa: CASSLVSLYEQYF; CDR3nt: TGTGCCAGCAGCTTAGTATCCCTCTACGAGCAGTACTTC
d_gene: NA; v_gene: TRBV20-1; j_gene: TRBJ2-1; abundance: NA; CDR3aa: CSAMRVDEQFF; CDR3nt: TGCAGTGCAATGAGAGTCGATGAGCAGTTCTTC
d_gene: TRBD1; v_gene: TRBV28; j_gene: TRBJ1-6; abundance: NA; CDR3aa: CASRGQRFSPLHF; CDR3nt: TGTGCCAGCAGGGGACAGCGTTTTTCACCCCTCCACTTT
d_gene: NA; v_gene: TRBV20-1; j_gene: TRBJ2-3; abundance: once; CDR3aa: CSARDFGVSTDTQYF; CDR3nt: TGCAGTGCTAGAGATTTCGGGGTTAGCACAGATACGCAGTATTTT
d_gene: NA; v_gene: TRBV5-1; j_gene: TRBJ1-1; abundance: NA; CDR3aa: CASSLGGDNTEAFF; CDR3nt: TGCGCCAGCAGCTTGGGAGGGGACAACACTGAAGCTTTCTTT
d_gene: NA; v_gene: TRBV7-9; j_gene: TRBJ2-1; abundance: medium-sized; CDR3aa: CASSLEGRKGYNEQFF; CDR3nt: TGTGCCAGCAGCTTAGAGGGCAGAAAAGGCTACAATGAGCAGTTCTTC
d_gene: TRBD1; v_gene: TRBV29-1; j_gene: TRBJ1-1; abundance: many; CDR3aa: CSVSRQGATEAFF; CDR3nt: TGCAGCGTGTCAAGGCAGGGGGCCACTGAAGCTTTCTTT